This is a list of T cell receptor beta chains from one sample in a study of blood T cell repertoires in COVID-19. Sequenced by immunoSEQ multiplex PCR; TCRdb stores in-frame clones only, minus some. Among around 250,000 clones listed, less than 90% were seen once. Material: peripheral blood. These receptors all stem from a woman between 40 and 50 years old who had recovered from COVID-19. Each CDR3 is given with its conserved first and last residue. The D gene is left open where the match is weak. Size tells how often a clone was seen (once, few, many) or the class of an expanded clone, and some rows leave it out.

D gene	clone size	V gene	J gene	CDR3 DNA	CDR3 protein
TRBD1	-	TRBV6-4	TRBJ2-3	TGTGCCAGCAGCCTGACAGGGGCTAGCACAGATACGCAGTATTTT	CASSLTGASTDTQYF
TRBD2	-	TRBV7-9	TRBJ2-1	TGTGCCAGCAGCTTAGGTATAGGGACTAGCGTGGGTAATGAGCAGTTCTTC	CASSLGIGTSVGNEQFF
-	-	TRBV7-9	TRBJ1-5	TGTGCCAGCAGCTTAGGGGGGGGGCCCCAGCATTTT	CASSLGGGPQHF
-	-	TRBV3-1/TRBV3-2	TRBJ1-5	TGTGCCAGCAGCCAAAGCCGCAATCAGCCCCAGCATTTT	CASSQSRNQPQHF
-	few	TRBV10-1	TRBJ2-7	TGCGCCAGCAGTCCTAGGCAGGGGTCCTACGAGCAGTACTTC	CASSPRQGSYEQYF
-	-	TRBV25-1	TRBJ1-4	TGTGCCAGCAGTGACGGGATTTATGAAAAACTGTTTTTT	CASSDGIYEKLFF
-	-	TRBV5-1	TRBJ2-3	TGCGCCAGCAGCTTACGGGGGACTAGCACAGATACGCAGTATTTT	CASSLRGTSTDTQYF
TRBD1	-	TRBV2	TRBJ1-1	TGTGCCAGCAGTGAAAGACAGGGAAAGAACACTGAAGCTTTCTTT	CASSERQGKNTEAFF
TRBD1	-	TRBV2	TRBJ1-1	TGTGCCAGCAGAGAAGGGGGCGTGGGTCTGAACACTGAAGCTTTCTTT	CASREGGVGLNTEAFF
TRBD1	-	TRBV9	TRBJ1-1	TGTGCCAGCGGAGGGGGCCGAGGTGAAGCTTTCTTT	CASGGGRGEAFF
-	-	TRBV28	TRBJ1-3	TGTGCCAGCTCTTTTTTAGGGACTCCGTCCGGAAACACCATATATTTT	CASSFLGTPSGNTIYF
-	-	TRBV10-2	TRBJ1-6	TGCGCCAGCAGGGACAGAGTTAATTCACCCCTCCACTTT	CASRDRVNSPLHF
TRBD1	once	TRBV4-1	TRBJ2-7	TGCGCCAGCAGCAGATCCACAGGGGCCTACGAGCAGTACTTC	CASSRSTGAYEQYF
TRBD1	-	TRBV7-9	TRBJ2-5	TGTGCCAGCAGCTTGGGCAGGGGGCGGTCGGAGACCCAGTACTTC	CASSLGRGRSETQYF
TRBD2	-	TRBV3-1/TRBV3-2	TRBJ2-2	TGTGCCAGCGAGCCGGGAGTAGCGGGGGAATCCGGGGAGCTGTTTTTT	CASEPGVAGESGELFF
TRBD1	-	TRBV5-1	TRBJ1-1	TGCGCCAGTAGATCCGGGACAGGAAATTTGAACACTGAAGCTTTCTTT	CASRSGTGNLNTEAFF
-	-	TRBV19	TRBJ2-7	TGTGCCAGTAGTTGGGGGCTCACCTACGAGCAGTACTTC	CASSWGLTYEQYF
-	-	TRBV30	TRBJ2-2	TGTGCCTGGAGTGTACGGTTTCCAACCGGGGAGCTGTTTTTT	CAWSVRFPTGELFF
-	-	TRBV11-3	TRBJ1-1	TGTGCCAGCAGCTTAATTAATAAGGGGTCCACTGAAGCTTTCTTT	CASSLINKGSTEAFF
-	-	TRBV2	TRBJ2-1	TGTGCCAGCAGTGTAAGAAGGGGTAATGAGCAGTTCTTC	CASSVRRGNEQFF
-	-	TRBV6-5	TRBJ2-2	TGTGCCAGCAGTTACGGCGGGGTGGGCACCGGGGAGCTGTTTTTT	CASSYGGVGTGELFF
-	-	TRBV7-9	TRBJ2-7	TGTGCCAGCAGCTTTATTTACTACGAGCAGTACTTC	CASSFIYYEQYF
TRBD2	-	TRBV4-2	TRBJ2-5	TGTGCCAGCAGCTTGCGGGGACTAGCGGGGGTAGAGACCCAGTACTTC	CASSLRGLAGVETQYF
TRBD1	-	TRBV28	TRBJ2-7	TGTGCCAGCAGTTCAAACAGGGGTCCTGCCGAGCAGTACTTC	CASSSNRGPAEQYF
TRBD1	-	TRBV14	TRBJ1-1	TGTGCCAGCAGCCGCGACCGGACAGGTACTATGAACACTGAAGCTTTCTTT	CASSRDRTGTMNTEAFF
-	-	TRBV5-8	TRBJ1-5	TGTGCCAGCAGCTTCGGGGACAATCAGCCCCAGCATTTT	CASSFGDNQPQHF
TRBD2	-	TRBV27	TRBJ2-3	TGTGCCAGCAGTTCCAGTGGACTAGCGGGCACAGATACGCAGTATTTT	CASSSSGLAGTDTQYF